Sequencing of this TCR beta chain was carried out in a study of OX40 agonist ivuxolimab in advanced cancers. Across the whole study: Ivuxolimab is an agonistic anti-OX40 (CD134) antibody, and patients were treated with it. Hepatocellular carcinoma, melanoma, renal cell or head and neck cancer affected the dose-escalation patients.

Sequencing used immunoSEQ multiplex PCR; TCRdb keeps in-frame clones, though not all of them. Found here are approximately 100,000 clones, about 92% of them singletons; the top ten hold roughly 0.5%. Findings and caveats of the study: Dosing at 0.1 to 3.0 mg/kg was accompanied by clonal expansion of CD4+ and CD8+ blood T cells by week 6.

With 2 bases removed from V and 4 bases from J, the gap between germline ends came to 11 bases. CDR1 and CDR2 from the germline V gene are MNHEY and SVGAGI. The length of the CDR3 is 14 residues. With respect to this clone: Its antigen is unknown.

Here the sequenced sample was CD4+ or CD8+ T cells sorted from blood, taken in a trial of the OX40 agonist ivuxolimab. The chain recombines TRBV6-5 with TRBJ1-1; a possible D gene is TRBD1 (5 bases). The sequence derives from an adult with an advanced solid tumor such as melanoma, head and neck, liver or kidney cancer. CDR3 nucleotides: TGTGCCAGCAGTTACGAGGGGTTGACCACTGAAGCTTTCTTT. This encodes CASSYEGLTTEAFF.